Detailed here is one T cell receptor (beta chain). Its antigen is still unknown. The record originates from a study of shared clonotypes between healthy human individuals. Study-level background: Donors were a couple of women and three men aged 18 to 49. Points from the study as a whole: The naive CD4 repertoires of a few donors were compared, and approximately 5% of clonotypes were shared. Sample collection involved blood only; tissue repertoires are likely different.

The donor population consisted of healthy HIV-negative adults with no recent acute infections or vaccinations. The method was immunoSEQ multiplex PCR; TCRdb's version includes in-frame clones alone and lacks a portion of them. The sample has more than 2,000,000 clones; about 92% are singletons. In germline, CDR1 is SGDLS, CDR2 YYNGEE. The V gene end was trimmed by 0 bases and the J gene end by 7 bases; junction bases not matched to a gene: 2. The CDR3 is 14 amino acids. The specimen was naive CD4+ T cells sorted from blood. The subset: CD45RA+ positively selected. The sequence derives from a man younger than 35 in good health. The chain uses TRBV9 and TRBJ1-5; 9 bases fit TRBD1. The CDR3 is CASSVGDRAQPQHF. The CDR3 DNA is TGTGCCAGCAGCGTAGGGGACAGGGCCCAGCCCCAGCATTTT.